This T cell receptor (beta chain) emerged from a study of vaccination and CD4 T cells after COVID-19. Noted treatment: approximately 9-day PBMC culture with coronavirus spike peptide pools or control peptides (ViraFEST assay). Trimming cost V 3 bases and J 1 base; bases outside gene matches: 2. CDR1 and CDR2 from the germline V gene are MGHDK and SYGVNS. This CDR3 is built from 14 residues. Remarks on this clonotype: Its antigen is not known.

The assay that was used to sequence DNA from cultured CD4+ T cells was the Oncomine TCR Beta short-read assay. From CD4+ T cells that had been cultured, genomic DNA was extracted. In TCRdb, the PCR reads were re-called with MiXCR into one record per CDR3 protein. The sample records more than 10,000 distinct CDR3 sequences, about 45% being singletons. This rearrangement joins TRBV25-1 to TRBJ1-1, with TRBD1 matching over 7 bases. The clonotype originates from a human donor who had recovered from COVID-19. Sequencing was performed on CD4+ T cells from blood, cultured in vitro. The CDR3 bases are TGTGCCAGCAGTGAGAGGACAGGGAACACTGAAGCTTTCTTT. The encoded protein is CASSERTGNTEAFF.